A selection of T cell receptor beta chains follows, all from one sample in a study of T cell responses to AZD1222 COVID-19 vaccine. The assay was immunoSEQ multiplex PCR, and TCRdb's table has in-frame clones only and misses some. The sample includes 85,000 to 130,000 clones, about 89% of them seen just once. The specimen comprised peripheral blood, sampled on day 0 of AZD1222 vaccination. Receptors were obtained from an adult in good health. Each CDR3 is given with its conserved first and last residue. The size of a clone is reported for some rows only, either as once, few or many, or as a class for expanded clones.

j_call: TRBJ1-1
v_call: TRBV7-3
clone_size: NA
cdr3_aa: CASSSGMNTEAFF

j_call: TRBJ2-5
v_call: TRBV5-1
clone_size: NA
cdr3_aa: CASSSGHQETQYF

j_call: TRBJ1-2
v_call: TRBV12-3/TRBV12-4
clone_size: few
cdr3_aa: CASSSGARYGYTF

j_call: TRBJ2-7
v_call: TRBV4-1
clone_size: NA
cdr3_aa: CASSQGVGSSYEQYF

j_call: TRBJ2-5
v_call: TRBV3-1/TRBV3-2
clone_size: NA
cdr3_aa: CASSQGAIQETQYF

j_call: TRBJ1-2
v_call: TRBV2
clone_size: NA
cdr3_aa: CASSGQGGNYGYTF

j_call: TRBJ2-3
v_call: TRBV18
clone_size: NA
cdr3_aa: CASSRLGGQADTQYF

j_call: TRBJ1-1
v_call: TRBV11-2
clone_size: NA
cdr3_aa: CASSLVSYTEAFF

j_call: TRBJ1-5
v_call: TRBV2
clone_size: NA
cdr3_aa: CASSEGGRNQPQHF

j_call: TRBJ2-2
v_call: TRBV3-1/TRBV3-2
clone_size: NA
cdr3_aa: CASSQDQRALITGELFF

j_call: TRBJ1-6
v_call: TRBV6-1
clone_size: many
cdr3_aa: CASSERRSDWYNSPLHF

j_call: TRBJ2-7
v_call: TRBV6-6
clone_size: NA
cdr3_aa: CASSPGTALSYEQYF

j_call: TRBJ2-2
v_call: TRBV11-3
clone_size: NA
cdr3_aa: CASSPGGRTGELFF

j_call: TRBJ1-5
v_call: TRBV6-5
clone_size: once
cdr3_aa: CASSYSIGQPQHF

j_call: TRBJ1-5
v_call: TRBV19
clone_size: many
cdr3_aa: CASSMIHSNSNQPQHF

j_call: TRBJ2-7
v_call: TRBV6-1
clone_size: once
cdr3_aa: CASSDPGRTSYEQYF

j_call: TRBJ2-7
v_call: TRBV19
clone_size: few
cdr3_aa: CASSTRQGGTYEQYF

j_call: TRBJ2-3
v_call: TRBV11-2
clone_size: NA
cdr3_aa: CASSLDLGSDTQYF

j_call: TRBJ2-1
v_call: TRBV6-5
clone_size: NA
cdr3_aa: CASRIGQGAYNEQFF

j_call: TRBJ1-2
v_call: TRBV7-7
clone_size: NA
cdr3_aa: CASSLVWGGGYTF

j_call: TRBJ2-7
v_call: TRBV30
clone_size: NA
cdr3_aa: CAWSVTVSYEQYF

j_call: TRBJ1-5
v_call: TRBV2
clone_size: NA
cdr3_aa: CASRRDINQPQHF

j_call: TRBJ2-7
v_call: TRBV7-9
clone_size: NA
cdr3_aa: CASSSRGTSLSYEQYF

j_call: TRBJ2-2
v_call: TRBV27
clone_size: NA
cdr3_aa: CASSIQGLTGELFF

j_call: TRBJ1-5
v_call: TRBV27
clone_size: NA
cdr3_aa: CASNWDRANQPQHF

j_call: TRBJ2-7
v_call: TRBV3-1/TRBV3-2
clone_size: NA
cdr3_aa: CASSREGTYEQYF

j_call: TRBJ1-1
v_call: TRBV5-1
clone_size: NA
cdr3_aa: CASSLSGGLNTEAFF

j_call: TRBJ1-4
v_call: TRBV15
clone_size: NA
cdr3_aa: CATSKKQGTKLFF

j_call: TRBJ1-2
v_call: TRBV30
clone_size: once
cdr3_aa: CAWSRQGEEGYTF